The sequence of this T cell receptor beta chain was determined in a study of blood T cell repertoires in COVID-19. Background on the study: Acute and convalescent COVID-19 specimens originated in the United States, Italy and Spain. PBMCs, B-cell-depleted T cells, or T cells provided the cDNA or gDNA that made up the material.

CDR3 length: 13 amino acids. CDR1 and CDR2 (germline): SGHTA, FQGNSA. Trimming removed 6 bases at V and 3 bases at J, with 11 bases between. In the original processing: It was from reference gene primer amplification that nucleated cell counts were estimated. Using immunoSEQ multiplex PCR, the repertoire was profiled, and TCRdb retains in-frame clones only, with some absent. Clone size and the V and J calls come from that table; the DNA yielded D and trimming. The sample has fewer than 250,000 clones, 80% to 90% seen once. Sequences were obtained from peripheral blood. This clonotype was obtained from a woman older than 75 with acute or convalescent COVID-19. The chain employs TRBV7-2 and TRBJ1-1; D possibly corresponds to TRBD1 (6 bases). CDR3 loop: CASRPDRYTEAFF. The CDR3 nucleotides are TGTGCCAGCAGGCCCGACAGGTACACTGAAGCTTTCTTT. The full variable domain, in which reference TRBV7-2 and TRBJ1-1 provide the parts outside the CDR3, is GAGVSQSPSNKVTEKGKDVELRCDPISGHTALYWYRQSLGQGLEFLIYFQGNSAPDKSGLPSDRFSAERTGGSVSTLTIQRTQQEDSAVYLCASRPDRYTEAFFGQGTRLTVV.